The clone carrying this T cell receptor beta chain has only a few counts. Indicated time point: persistent/refractory GD, antithyroid drugs over 5 years with positive TRAb. PBMCs were the source of the RNA used for TCR sequencing. The trim removed 0 bases at V and 5 bases at J, leaving 12 bases unmatched. Germline V CDR1 and CDR2: LGHDT, YNNKEL (reference sequence). CDR3 size: 18 residues. This sample is drawn from a study of regulatory T cells in long-lasting Graves disease. Across the whole study: Persistent cases took antithyroid drugs over 5 years and stayed TSH receptor antibody positive.

Building of the TCR beta libraries involved iRepertoire HTBI primers and Arm-PCR of CDR3 regions. In the original workflow: Samples jointly harbored roughly 60 TRBV and approximately 15 TRBJ segments. Via MiXCR, TCRdb re-called the multiplex PCR reads, giving one row per CDR3 protein. The V and J calls come from TCRdb's annotation, not from the publication. The sample holds a few hundred thousand distinct CDR3 sequences, around 24% seen once. The genes are TRBV3-1 and TRBJ2-5; 10 nucleotides align to TRBD2. The sample was peripheral blood mononuclear cells (PBMCs), taken when the disease was refractory, from a patient treated with antithyroid drugs. The TCR sequence derives from a female donor with Graves disease. CDR3 in DNA: TGTGCCAGCAGCCAAGATATAGGGCTAGCGGGAGCGGCGGAGACCCAGTACTTC. Translating it yields CASSQDIGLAGAAETQYF.